A single sample is the source of the 14 T cell receptor beta chains below, sequenced in a study of CD8 T cells in ankylosing spondylitis. TCRdb ran MiXCR on the 5' RACE reads and lists one entry per CDR3 protein. Of about 130,000 distinct CDR3 sequences listed, around 7% were seen once; the top ten hold roughly an eighth. The specimen was blood, either unsorted or a sorted T cell fraction (not recorded which). These receptors were obtained from a male donor with ankylosing spondylitis or in good health (not recorded which).

This clonotype has a count of ten or more. This chain connects TRBV5-6 to TRBJ1-2, with D hard to call. V was shortened by 4 bases and J by 6 bases, with 16 bases between the two germline ends. The CDR3 spans 14 residues. Germline V lookup: CDR1 SGHDT, CDR2 YYEEEE. The CDR3 region is CASSPERSVHGYTF. The DNA for the CDR3 is TGTGCCAGCAGCCCCGAGCGGAGTGTCCATGGCTACACCTTC.

The chain links TRBV5-5 to TRBJ2-1; D is unclear. This CDR3 is 14 amino acids long. Trimming shortened V by 5 bases and J by 0 bases, and 9 bases separated the two germline ends. Germline assignment: CDR1 SGHKS and CDR2 YYEKEE (reference sequence). CDR3 residues: CASSRLHSYNEQFF. DNA of the CDR3: TGTGCCAGCAGTAGGCTACACTCCTACAATGAGCAGTTCTTC.

This chain links TRBV20-1 with TRBJ2-1; TRBD2 matches at 8 bases. CDR1 is DFQATT, CDR2 SNEGSKA, per germline (reference sequence). V trimming: 6 bases; J trimming: 4 bases; junction bases outside the gene matches: 11. The CDR3 has 15 residues. The CDR3 bases are TGCAGTGCCGGATTAACTAGCGGAGGTTACAATGAGCAGTTCTTC. Translating it yields CSAGLTSGGYNEQFF.

This clonotype turned up a few times. The V and J genes are TRBV5-1 and TRBJ1-5; D gene ambiguous. This CDR3 comprises 15 residues. Germline assignment: CDR1 SGHRS and CDR2 YFSETQ. The germline V and J ends were trimmed by 0 bases and 0 bases, with 7 bases remaining between them. This chain's CDR3 is CASSLEGYSNQPQHF. DNA of the CDR3: TGCGCCAGCAGCTTGGAAGGATATAGCAATCAGCCCCAGCATTTT.

This clonotype was recorded many times. This chain uses TRBV5-1 with TRBJ2-7; a possible D gene is TRBD2 (5 bases). Trimming took off 3 bases at V and 5 bases at J, with 12 bases between the two ends. Germline V lookup: CDR1 SGHRS, CDR2 YFSETQ. This CDR3 contains 13 residues. The CDR3, as DNA: TGCGCCAGCAGCTCGAGGGTGTCGGACGAGCAGTACTTC. Encoded protein: CASSSRVSDEQYF.

This clonotype has just a few counts. The chain joins TRBV29-1 to TRBJ2-1; D is undetermined. Germline V gives CDR1 SQVTM, CDR2 ANQGSEA. The CDR3 runs 10 residues. The V gene lost 7 bases and the J gene lost 4 bases, with 5 bases spanning the gap. This CDR3 is CSAKYNEQFF. In nucleotides, the CDR3 is TGCAGCGCAAAGTACAATGAGCAGTTCTTC.

The sample holds many counts of this clonotype. The V call is TRBV5-1, the J call TRBJ2-1, with 7 bases that match TRBD2. CDR3 length: 17 residues. Germline V gene lookup returns CDR1 SGHRS and CDR2 YFSETQ. Trimming cost V 0 bases and J 10 bases; bases outside gene matches: 16. The CDR3 loop is CASSLGPPAGPGGEQFF. For the CDR3, the DNA is TGCGCCAGCAGCTTGGGCCCCCCAGCGGGACCTGGGGGGGAGCAGTTCTTC.

This clonotype was seen many times. The V gene is TRBV5-1, the J gene TRBJ2-3, with TRBD2 matching over 8 bases. In germline, CDR1 is SGHRS, CDR2 YFSETQ. The V segment lost 2 bases and the J segment 8 bases; nucleotides outside the gene matches: 19. CDR3 length equals 18 residues. The CDR3 protein is CASSFPISGGPVWGTQYF. The CDR3 DNA sequence: TGCGCCAGCAGCTTCCCCATTTCGGGAGGGCCAGTTTGGGGTACGCAGTATTTT.

This clonotype was counted at least ten times. The chain has TRBV12-3 or TRBV12-4 and TRBJ2-3; 8 nucleotides match TRBD2. The CDR3 contains 17 residues. V lost 4 bases, J lost 3 bases, and 12 bases stayed unmatched. The CDR3 coding sequence is TGTGCCAGCAGTTCCCCTTGGGGAGCGGGAGATACAGATACGCAGTATTTT. Encoded protein: CASSSPWGAGDTDTQYF.

This clonotype was picked up many times. The chain employs TRBV5-1 and TRBJ2-5; 8 bases map to TRBD1. The CDR3 spans 16 residues. The V gene end was trimmed by 5 bases and the J gene end by 2 bases; junction bases not matched to a gene: 11. Germline lookup yields CDR1 SGHRS and CDR2 YFSETQ. The CDR3 sequence is CASSRIGRGQQETQYF. Here the CDR3 DNA reads TGCGCCAGCAGTCGAATCGGCAGGGGGCAGCAAGAGACCCAGTACTTC. Using reference TRBV5-1 and TRBJ2-5 for the parts outside the CDR3, the full variable domain is KAGVTQTPRYLIKTRGQQVTLSCSPISGHRSVSWYQQTPGQGLQFLFEYFSETQRNKGNFPGRFSGRQFSNSRSEMNVSTLELGDSALYLCASSRIGRGQQETQYFGPGTRLLVL.

In its sample, this clonotype was seen many times. The rearrangement joins TRBV20-1 to TRBJ2-5, with D possibly TRBD2 on 6 matching bases. Trimming left V 0 bases short and J 7 bases short, with 15 bases between. This CDR3 region has 14 residues. The germline CDR1 and CDR2 sequences are DFQATT and SNEGSKA (reference sequence). DNA for the CDR3: TGCAGTGCTAGAGATTTGCGCGGGACCCGGACCCAGTACTTC. This codes for CSARDLRGTRTQYF.

This clonotype was recorded many times. The chain has TRBV5-1 and TRBJ1-1; D is uncertain. V was clipped by 7 bases and J by 7 bases, with 17 bases between them. From germline, CDR1 is SGHRS and CDR2 YFSETQ. CDR3 size: 13 residues. The CDR3 sequence: CASRGPRLLEAFF. The CDR3 DNA reads as TGCGCCAGCCGTGGACCCCGCCTTCTTGAAGCTTTCTTT.

This clonotype was seen ten or more times. This chain connects TRBV5-1 to TRBJ1-2; possibly TRBD1 for D (6 bases). Deletions cut 0 bases from V and 8 bases from J, with 17 bases between. CDR3 length: 15 amino acids. Per germline, CDR1 SGHRS and CDR2 YFSETQ. The CDR3 DNA follows: TGCGCCAGCAGCTTGGAATCCGGACAGTCTAGGGGCTACACCTTC. This translates into CASSLESGQSRGYTF.

This clonotype was observed many times. The gene calls are TRBV5-1 and TRBJ2-1, with D uncertain. The CDR3 has 16 amino acids. Germline-derived CDR1 and CDR2 are SGHRS and YFSETQ. V lost 6 bases and J 0 bases, leaving 16 bases between the germline ends. The CDR3 here is CASMELGSSSYNEQFF. The CDR3 DNA reads as TGCGCCAGCATGGAATTAGGGTCTAGCTCCTACAATGAGCAGTTCTTC.